The clone carrying this T cell receptor beta chain showed up many times. What it recognizes is unknown. This entry belongs to a study of Graves' ophthalmopathy and Graves' hyperthyroidism. The study, taken as a whole, reports: Built on 13 signatures, a model told ophthalmopathy apart from stable hyperthyroidism with about 90% sensitivity and roughly 80% specificity. The authors also found most expanded thyroid clonotypes above 0.001 frequency in blood.

CDR1 is GTSNPN, CDR2 SVGIG, per germline (reference sequence). The CDR3 is 13 amino acids. Trimming shortened V by 3 bases and J by 1 base, and 7 bases separated the two germline ends. From RNA, the CDR3 regions of TCR beta chains were amplified and sequenced. HTBI primers primed a first-round RT-PCR, and a second-round multiplex PCR followed. TCRdb reprocessed the multiplex PCR reads via MiXCR and lists one record per CDR3 protein. This sample has around 340,000 distinct CDR3 sequences, with roughly 16% found just once. Patients were diagnosed from clinical symptoms, serum thyroxine, TRAb, thyroid ultrasound and orbital computed tomography. PBMCs stemmed from over 9.5 ml of fresh peripheral blood.

This chain links TRBV30 with TRBJ1-5; D is ambiguous. Specimen: peripheral blood. This sequence originates from an adult man with Graves' ophthalmopathy. In nucleotides, the CDR3 is TGTGCCTGGAGAAAGGACAGCAATCAGCCCCAGCATTTT. Its translation: CAWRKDSNQPQHF.